This T cell receptor (beta chain) was identified in a study of blood T cell repertoires in COVID-19. Study at large: Some COVID-19 samples were acute and others convalescent; all came from the United States, Italy and Spain. T cells, B-cell-depleted T cells, or PBMCs supplied cDNA or gDNA.

This CDR3 spans 13 amino acids. Trimming took off 2 bases at V and 7 bases at J, with 9 bases between the two ends. Per germline, CDR1 KGHSH and CDR2 LQKENI. Enrollees, roughly 18 to 89 years old, lived in approximately 24 US areas. Two negative PCRs, clearance, or symptom resolution characterized the recovered Cohort 3 donors. TCRdb's table, derived via immunoSEQ multiplex PCR, lists solely in-frame clones and lacks some. The profile shows about 300,000 clones, 70% to 90% of them singletons. This receptor was taken from a woman in her 30s who had recovered from COVID-19. Sequenced material: PBMCs or T cells enriched from blood (not recorded which). The chain employs TRBV18 and TRBJ2-1; perhaps TRBD2 as D (5 bases). CDR3: CASSPGSPNEQFF. DNA for the CDR3: TGTGCCAGCTCACCAGGGAGTCCAAATGAGCAGTTCTTC.